This TCR beta chain was sequenced in a study of neurological immune-mediated disorders. Germline V gene lookup returns CDR1 DFQATT and CDR2 SNEGSKA (reference sequence). The V and J ends lost 0 bases and 17 bases, in that order; junction bases with no gene match: 10. CDR3 size: 13 residues. This clonotype was seen a few times. TCRdb passed the 5' RACE reads through MiXCR, listing each CDR3 protein once. The sample carries over 60,000 distinct CDR3 sequences, roughly 5.6% recorded once. The clonotype was recovered from a woman aged 30 to 39 with multiple sclerosis. Sequencing was performed on PBMCs. The rearrangement links TRBV20-1 to TRBJ1-6, with TRBD1 identical over 7 bases. CDR3 sequence: CSARDSSRQGVHF. The CDR3 DNA reads TGCAGTGCTAGAGATTCTTCCCGACAGGGAGTCCACTTT.